Below, one TCR beta chain is given with its context. This specimen belongs to a study of shared clonotypes between healthy human individuals. CD45RO-negative, CCR7-selected cells formed the naive CD8 fraction, which excluded terminally differentiated effector memory CD45RA+ cells. The authors' processing: Junction-only sequences without quality scores were provided by ImmunoSEQ, so filtering was different. Repertoires were generated with immunoSEQ multiplex PCR, while TCRdb's copy carries only in-frame clones and drops some. Clone size and V and J calls were adopted from that table, with D and trimming inferred from the DNA. The table shows about 2 million clones, with 85% to 95% occurring only once. Germline trimming cut 5 bases from V and 4 bases from J; bases unmatched to any gene: 10. Germline CDR1 is SEHNR and CDR2 is FQNEAQ (reference sequence). The CDR3 runs 16 residues.

This sequence originates from a man aged 18 to 29 in good health. The material sequenced was naive CD8+ T cells sorted from blood. The rearrangement links TRBV7-9 to TRBJ2-3; TRBD2 matches 9 bases. CDR3: CASSPPLAGLADTQYF. The CDR3 DNA follows: TGTGCCAGCAGCCCACCCCTAGCGGGATTGGCAGATACGCAGTATTTT. The variable domain in full, with the rest retrieved from reference TRBV7-9 and TRBJ2-3, is DTGVSQNPRHKITKRGQNVTFRCDPISEHNRLYWYRQTLGQGPEFLTYFQNEAQLEKSRLLSDRFSAERPKGSFSTLEIQRTEQGDSAMYLCASSPPLAGLADTQYFGPGTRLTVL.